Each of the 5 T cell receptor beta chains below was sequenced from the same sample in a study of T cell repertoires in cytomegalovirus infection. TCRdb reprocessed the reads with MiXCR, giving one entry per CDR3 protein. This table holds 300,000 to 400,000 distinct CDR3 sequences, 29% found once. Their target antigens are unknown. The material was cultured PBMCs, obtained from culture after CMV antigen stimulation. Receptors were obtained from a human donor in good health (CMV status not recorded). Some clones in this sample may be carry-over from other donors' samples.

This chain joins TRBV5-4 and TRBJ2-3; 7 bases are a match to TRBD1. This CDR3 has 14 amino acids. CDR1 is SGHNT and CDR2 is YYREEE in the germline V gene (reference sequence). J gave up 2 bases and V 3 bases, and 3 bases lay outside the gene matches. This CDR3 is CASSSGQHTDTQYF. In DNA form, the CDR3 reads TGTGCCAGCAGCTCGGGACAGCACACAGATACGCAGTATTTT. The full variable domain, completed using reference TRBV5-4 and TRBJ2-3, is ETGVTQSPTHLIKTRGQQVTLRCSSQSGHNTVSWYQQALGQGPQFIFQYYREEENGRGNFPPRFSGLQFPNYSSELNVNALELDDSALYLCASSSGQHTDTQYFGPGTRLTVL.

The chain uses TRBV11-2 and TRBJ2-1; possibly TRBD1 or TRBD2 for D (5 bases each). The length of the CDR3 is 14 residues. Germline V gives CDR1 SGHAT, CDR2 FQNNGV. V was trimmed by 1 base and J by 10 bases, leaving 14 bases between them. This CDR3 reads CASSLGYRGSEQFF. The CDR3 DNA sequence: TGTGCCAGCAGCTTAGGATACCGGGGCAGCGAGCAGTTCTTC.

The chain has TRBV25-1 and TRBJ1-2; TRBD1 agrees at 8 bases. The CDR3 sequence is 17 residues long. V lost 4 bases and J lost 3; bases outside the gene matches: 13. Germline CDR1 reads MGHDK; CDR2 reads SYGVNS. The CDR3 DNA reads TGTGCCAGCAGTGCCAATCCTCCGACAGGGGCCCACTATGGCTACACCTTC. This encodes CASSANPPTGAHYGYTF.

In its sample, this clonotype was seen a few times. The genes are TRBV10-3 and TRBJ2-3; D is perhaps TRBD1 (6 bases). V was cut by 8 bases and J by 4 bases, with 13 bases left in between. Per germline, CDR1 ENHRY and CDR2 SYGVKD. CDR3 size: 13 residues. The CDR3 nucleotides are TGTGCCATCGGGGGCGAGTTGGCAGATACGCAGTATTTT. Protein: CAIGGELADTQYF.

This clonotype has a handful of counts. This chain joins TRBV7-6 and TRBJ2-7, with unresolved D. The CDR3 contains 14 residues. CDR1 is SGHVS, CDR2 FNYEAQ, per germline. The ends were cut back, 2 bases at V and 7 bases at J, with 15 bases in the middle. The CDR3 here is CASSLSVAGREQYF. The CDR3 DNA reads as TGTGCCAGCAGCTTATCGGTGGCAGGTCGGGAGCAGTACTTC. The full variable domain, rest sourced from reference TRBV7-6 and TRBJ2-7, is GAGVSQSPRYKVTKRGQDVALRCDPISGHVSLYWYRQALGQGPEFLTYFNYEAQQDKSGLPNDRFSAERPEGSISTLTIQRTEQRDSAMYRCASSLSVAGREQYFGPGTRLTVT.